This entry lists 25 T cell receptor beta chains sequenced from one sample in a study of CD8+CD57+ T cells in acquired aplastic anemia. Researchers used genomic DNA as the template to profile TCR beta VDJ and CDR3. TCRdb re-derived calls from the reads in MiXCR, one entry per CDR3 protein. The table has 190,000 or so distinct CDR3 sequences, about 59% seen once. Sequenced material: sorted CD4+, CD8+, or CD8+CD57+ T cells (not recorded which) from PBMCs. The source is a human donor in good health.

The chain links TRBV5-4 to TRBJ2-3; 7 bases match TRBD1. The CDR3 spans 15 residues. The germline gives CDR1 SGHNT, CDR2 YYREEE (reference sequence). V gave up 4 bases and J gave up 6 bases; unmatched junction bases: 11. The CDR3 nucleotides are TGTGCCAGCAGCATCAGGGGGATTTCAGGGGATACGCAGTATTTT. As protein: CASSIRGISGDTQYF. The complete variable domain, with remaining parts taken from reference TRBV5-4 and TRBJ2-3, reads ETGVTQSPTHLIKTRGQQVTLRCSSQSGHNTVSWYQQALGQGPQFIFQYYREEENGRGNFPPRFSGLQFPNYSSELNVNALELDDSALYLCASSIRGISGDTQYFGPGTRLTVL.

This clonotype was detected only a few times. The chain has TRBV11-2 and TRBJ2-1; perhaps D is TRBD1 or TRBD2 (5 bases each). The germline V gene encodes CDR1 SGHAT and CDR2 FQNNGV. The V end lost 4 bases, the J end lost 8 bases, and 18 bases lay between the germline ends. The CDR3 extends over 15 amino acids. The DNA for the CDR3 is TGTGCCAGCAGCTACCTCCCTTGGGGGAGCGATGAGCAGTTCTTC. Residues: CASSYLPWGSDEQFF.

The rearrangement links TRBV29-1 to TRBJ1-2; maybe TRBD1 (5 bases). V lost 6 bases and J lost 4, with 12 bases in between. Germline-derived CDR1 and CDR2 are SQVTM and ANQGSEA. CDR3 length: 12 amino acids. The CDR3 sequence: CSVATGGYGYTF. The DNA of the CDR3 is TGCAGCGTCGCCACCGGGGGCTATGGCTACACCTTC.

The V and J genes are TRBV20-1 and TRBJ2-1; possible D gene TRBD1, 6 bases. With 0 bases removed from V and 4 bases from J, the gap between germline ends came to 10 bases. There are 14 residues in the CDR3. Germline V gene data show CDR1 as DFQATT and CDR2 as SNEGSKA (reference sequence). The CDR3 bases are TGCAGTGCTAGAGATAACAGGGATTACAATGAGCAGTTCTTC. Translated: CSARDNRDYNEQFF.

This chain connects TRBV15 to TRBJ1-5; 7 bases are a match to TRBD1. The CDR3 is 14 residues long. Trimming at V came to 1 base and at J to 9 bases, leaving 6 bases not matched to a gene. The germline gives CDR1 LNHNV, CDR2 YYDKDF (reference sequence). DNA of the CDR3: TGTGCCACCAGCAGAGGACAGGGAGTCTTGCCCCAGCATTTT. Amino acids: CATSRGQGVLPQHF.

In its sample, this clonotype was seen a few times. The genes are TRBV12-3 or TRBV12-4 and TRBJ2-7, with D unresolved. The CDR3 length is 11 residues. The V gene lost 6 bases and the J gene lost 5 bases, with 8 bases spanning the gap. The CDR3 nucleotides read TGTGCCAGCAGGTATGGGAACGAGCAGTACTTC. It translates to CASRYGNEQYF.

J is TRBJ1-2 and V is TRBV14; D is undetermined. Germline V gene lookup returns CDR1 SGHDN and CDR2 FVKESK. The CDR3 runs to 13 residues. V lost 1 base and J 6 bases, leaving 9 bases between the germline ends. The CDR3 region has the DNA TGTGCCAGCAGCCAAGGCCAGGCGGATGGCTACACCTTC. The encoded protein is CASSQGQADGYTF.

The chain employs TRBV7-9 and TRBJ2-6, with unresolved D. CDR3 length equals 14 residues. V gave up 1 base and J gave up 2 bases, with 3 bases separating them. The V gene's germline CDR1 is SEHNR and CDR2 FQNEAQ (reference sequence). As DNA, the CDR3 is TGTGCCAGCAGCTTAGATGCTGGGGCCAACGTCCTGACTTTC. Protein: CASSLDAGANVLTF.

Points on this clonotype: Lacking the conserved final phenylalanine or tryptophan, this CDR3 likely reflects a read error. It is unclear where the CDR3 begins or ends on the DNA, so no DNA is shown, and the CDR3 is as TCRdb lists it. V is TRBV6-4 and J is TRBJ2-5; the table's D gene call, TRBD1, was not cross checked with the DNA. Counting both end residues, the CDR3 totals 13 amino acids. The germline gives CDR1 MRHNA, CDR2 SNTAGT. CDR3 sequence: CASSVGGGGNHLT.

As for this clonotype: No conserved phenylalanine or tryptophan ends this CDR3, so it is likely a read error. The chain links TRBV7-8 to TRBJ2-3; 9 bases are shared with TRBD2. The V segment lost 5 bases and the J segment 4 bases; nucleotides outside the gene matches: 4. The germline gives CDR1 SGHVS, CDR2 FQNEAQ. The CDR3 consists of 14 residues. CDR3 protein: CASSPGTSSDTQYL. In DNA, the CDR3 is TGTGCCAGCAGCCCGGGGACTAGCTCAGATACGCAGTATTTG.

The chain uses TRBV20-1 and TRBJ2-3; 13 nucleotides match TRBD2. This CDR3 is 14 amino acids long. CDR1 and CDR2 from the germline V gene are DFQATT and SNEGSKA (reference sequence). J was trimmed by 14 bases and V by 6 bases; bases with no gene match: 14. This chain's CDR3 is CSARSRTSGGSTYF. DNA for the CDR3: TGCAGTGCACGAAGCCGGACTAGCGGGGGCTCGACGTATTTT.

The rearrangement uses TRBV7-9 and TRBJ2-1; D possibly corresponds to TRBD2 (5 bases). V was trimmed by 5 bases and J by 0 bases, leaving 17 bases between them. Per germline, CDR1 SEHNR and CDR2 FQNEAQ (reference sequence). This CDR3 is built from 17 residues. The CDR3, as DNA: TGTGCCAGCAGCCCACCCGGAGCGGAAAACTCCTACAATGAGCAGTTCTTC. Amino acid sequence: CASSPPGAENSYNEQFF.

This clonotype was counted a single time. V gene TRBV6-1 combines with J gene TRBJ2-7, with 9 bases that match TRBD1. Unmatched junction bases numbered 5, after V lost 5 bases and J lost 3 bases. The CDR3 length is 14 residues. CDR1 MNHNS and CDR2 SASEGT come from the germline V gene. CDR3 nucleotides: TGTGCCAGCAGTACGGGACAGGGTCTCTACGAGCAGTACTTC. It encodes CASSTGQGLYEQYF.

The CDR3 DNA follows: TGTGCCAGCAGGCAGGGGGGCTCTCAGCCCCAGCATTTT. As protein: CASRQGGSQPQHF. This chain uses TRBV6-5 with TRBJ1-5; 7 positions match TRBD1. The CDR3 consists of 13 residues. Germline CDR1 reads MNHEY; CDR2 reads SVGAGI. J was trimmed by 6 bases and V by 6 bases; bases with no gene match: 5.

The chain has TRBV5-6 and TRBJ1-2; tentatively, D is TRBD1 (5 bases). Trimming pared 3 bases from V and 6 bases from J, leaving 15 bases between. In germline, CDR1 is SGHDT, CDR2 YYEEEE. The CDR3 totals 14 residues. The CDR3 here is CASSSPQVLNGYTF. The CDR3 DNA follows: TGTGCCAGCAGCTCTCCACAGGTACTGAATGGCTACACCTTC. Complete variable domain (other parts from reference TRBV5-6 and TRBJ1-2): DAGVTQSPTHLIKTRGQQVTLRCSPKSGHDTVSWYQQALGQGPQFIFQYYEEEERQRGNFPDRFSGHQFPNYSSELNVNALLLGDSALYLCASSSPQVLNGYTFGSGTRLTVV.

This clonotype was detected only a few times. The J gene is TRBJ2-6, the V gene TRBV2; tentative D call: TRBD1 (6 bases). From germline, CDR1 is SNHLY and CDR2 FYNNEI. The CDR3 is 14 residues long. Between the trimmed V and J ends, which lost 6 bases and 4 bases, there was a span of 10 bases. The CDR3 DNA sequence: TGTGCCAGCAGGGACGACAGGGGGGCCAACGTCCTGACTTTC. This translates into CASRDDRGANVLTF.

Details on this clonotype: The junction and the germline gene differ at one end; a read error may be behind it. DNA of the CDR3: TGTGCCGTCACTCCTCTAGAAACCTATAATGAGCAGTTCTTC. Residues: CAVTPLETYNEQFF. This chain connects TRBV7-9 to TRBJ2-1; D ambiguous. CDR3 length equals 14 residues. Germline V gene sequence: CDR1 SEHNR, CDR2 FQNEAQ (reference sequence). Full variable domain (outside the CDR3, taken from reference TRBV7-9 and TRBJ2-1): DTGVSQNPRHKITKRGQNVTFRCDPISEHNRLYWYRQTLGQGPEFLTYFQNEAQLEKSRLLSDRFSAERPKGSFSTLEIQRTEQGDSAMYLCAVTPLETYNEQFFGPGTRLTVL.

This clonotype was counted ten times or more. As DNA, the CDR3 is TGTGCCGCTTGCGAGGGGGCGGCCTATAATTCACCCCTCCACTTT. Its protein product is CAACEGAAYNSPLHF. The chain recombines TRBV10-3 with TRBJ1-6; TRBD1 matches 7 bases. Germline CDR1 ENHRY, CDR2 SYGVKD. There are 15 residues in the CDR3. V was pared by 11 bases and J by 2 bases, with 9 bases of the junction left unmatched.

V and J are TRBV20-1 and TRBJ2-7; 7 positions match TRBD1. Germline V lookup: CDR1 DFQATT, CDR2 SNEGSKA (reference sequence). V shed 4 bases, J shed 2 bases, and the junction held 8 bases outside the gene matches. The CDR3 has 14 amino acids. In nucleotides, the CDR3 is TGCAGTGCTACCATCAGGGGGACCCCCTACGAGCAGTACTTC. This gives the protein CSATIRGTPYEQYF.

V gene TRBV10-1 combines with J gene TRBJ2-7; possibly TRBD1 or TRBD2 for D (5 bases each). Germline V lookup: CDR1 WNHNN, CDR2 SYGVQD (reference sequence). This CDR3 spans 15 amino acids. Between the trimmed V and J ends, which lost 0 bases and 0 bases, there was a span of 9 bases. In DNA, the CDR3 is TGCGCCAGCAGTGAGTCGAGGGGAGACTCCTACGAGCAGTACTTC. This codes for CASSESRGDSYEQYF.

The chain joins TRBV7-9 to TRBJ2-7; TRBD1 matches 9 bases. Germline V gene lookup returns CDR1 SEHNR and CDR2 FQNEAQ (reference sequence). The CDR3 runs to 17 residues. V lost 5 bases and J lost 2; bases outside the gene matches: 13. The CDR3 loop is CASSLPPGQGFAYEQYF. The CDR3 DNA reads TGTGCCAGCAGCCTCCCCCCGGGACAGGGCTTCGCCTACGAGCAGTACTTC.

The V and J genes are TRBV7-3 and TRBJ2-7, with D uncertain. The germline V and J ends were trimmed by 4 bases and 6 bases, with 13 bases remaining between them. CDR1 and CDR2 from the germline V gene are SGHTA and FQGTGA. The CDR3 has 13 amino acids. DNA for the CDR3: TGTGCCAGCAGCTACGGTAGTGGTCTCGAGCAGTACTTC. This translates into CASSYGSGLEQYF.

The V and J genes are TRBV7-9 and TRBJ2-2; TRBD1 is a possible D gene (5 bases). Trimming removed 2 bases at V and 7 bases at J, with 11 bases between. Germline assignment: CDR1 SEHNR and CDR2 FQNEAQ (reference sequence). This CDR3 is built from 14 residues. The CDR3 region has the DNA TGTGCCAGCAGCTTATCCTGGCAGGGCGGGGAGCTGTTTTTT. It encodes CASSLSWQGGELFF.

Points on this clonotype: A read error is likely, as this CDR3 ends without the conserved phenylalanine or tryptophan. Because the CDR3's place on the DNA is in doubt, the DNA is left out and the CDR3 is given as listed by TCRdb. The genes are TRBV12-3 or TRBV12-4 and TRBJ1-6. The CDR3 is 8 residues long, ends included. The CDR3 sequence is CASSSAYY.

The chain couples TRBV19 to TRBJ2-7; D call uncertain. CDR1 is LNHDA and CDR2 is SQIVND in the germline V gene (reference sequence). V was pared by 6 bases and J by 1 base, with 22 bases between. The CDR3 consists of 17 residues. CDR3 sequence: CASSLFVVGVASYEQYF. CDR3 nucleotides: TGTGCCAGTAGCCTCTTCGTCGTGGGCGTGGCATCCTACGAGCAGTACTTC.